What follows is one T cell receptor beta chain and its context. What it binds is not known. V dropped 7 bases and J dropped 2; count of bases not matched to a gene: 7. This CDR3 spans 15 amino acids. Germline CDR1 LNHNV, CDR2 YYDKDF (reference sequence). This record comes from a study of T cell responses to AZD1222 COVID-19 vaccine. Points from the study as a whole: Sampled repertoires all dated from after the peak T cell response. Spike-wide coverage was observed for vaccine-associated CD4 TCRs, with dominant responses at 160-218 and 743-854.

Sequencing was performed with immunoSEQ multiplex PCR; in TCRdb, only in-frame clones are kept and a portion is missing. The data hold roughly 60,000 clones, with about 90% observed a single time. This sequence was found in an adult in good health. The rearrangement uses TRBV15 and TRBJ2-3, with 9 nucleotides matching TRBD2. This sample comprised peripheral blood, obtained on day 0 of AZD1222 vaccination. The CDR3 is CATKIAGDFTDTQYF. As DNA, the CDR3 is TGTGCCACCAAGATAGCGGGGGACTTCACAGATACGCAGTATTTT.